The following is a TCR beta chain sequence with its context. Its antigen is not identified. Donors comprised only Caucasian adults living in Nashville, Tennessee. About 90 million PBMCs per unsorted sample were used for genomic DNA. Several immunoSEQ plates received, in even portions, the genomic DNA of each subset. The repertoire was sequenced with immunoSEQ multiplex PCR; TCRdb's copy has only in-frame clones and lacks some. Here the sample spans hundreds of thousands of clones, around 79% being singletons. The sample belongs to a study of shared clonotypes between healthy human individuals. Study-level results: Having only a few donors restricted how much genetic and exposure-history diversity was captured.

V was trimmed by 1 base and J by 4 bases, leaving 17 bases between them. The CDR3 spans 17 residues. The V gene's germline CDR1 is SGHTA and CDR2 FQGNSA. The rearrangement joins TRBV7-2 to TRBJ2-1; no firm D call. The receptor comes from a woman aged 40 to 50 in good health. Some clones in this sample may be carry-over from other donors' samples. Sequenced: PBMCs. The CDR3 DNA reads as TGTGCCAGCAGCTTAGGCCGGATGAGCAAGGGTTACAATGAGCAGTTCTTC. The encoded protein is CASSLGRMSKGYNEQFF.